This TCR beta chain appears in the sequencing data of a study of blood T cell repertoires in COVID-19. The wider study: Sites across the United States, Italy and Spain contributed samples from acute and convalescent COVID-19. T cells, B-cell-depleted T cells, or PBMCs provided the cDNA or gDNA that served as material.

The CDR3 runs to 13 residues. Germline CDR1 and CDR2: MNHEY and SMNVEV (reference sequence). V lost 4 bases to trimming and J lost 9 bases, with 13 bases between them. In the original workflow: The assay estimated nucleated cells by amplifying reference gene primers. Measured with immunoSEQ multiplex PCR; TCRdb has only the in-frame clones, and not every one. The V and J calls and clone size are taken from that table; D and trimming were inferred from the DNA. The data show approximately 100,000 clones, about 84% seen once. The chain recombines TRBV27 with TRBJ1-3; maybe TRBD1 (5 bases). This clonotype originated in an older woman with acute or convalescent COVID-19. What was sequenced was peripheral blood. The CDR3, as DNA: TGTGCCAGCAGTTGGGGGGATTCGGGCACCATATATTTT. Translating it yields CASSWGDSGTIYF.